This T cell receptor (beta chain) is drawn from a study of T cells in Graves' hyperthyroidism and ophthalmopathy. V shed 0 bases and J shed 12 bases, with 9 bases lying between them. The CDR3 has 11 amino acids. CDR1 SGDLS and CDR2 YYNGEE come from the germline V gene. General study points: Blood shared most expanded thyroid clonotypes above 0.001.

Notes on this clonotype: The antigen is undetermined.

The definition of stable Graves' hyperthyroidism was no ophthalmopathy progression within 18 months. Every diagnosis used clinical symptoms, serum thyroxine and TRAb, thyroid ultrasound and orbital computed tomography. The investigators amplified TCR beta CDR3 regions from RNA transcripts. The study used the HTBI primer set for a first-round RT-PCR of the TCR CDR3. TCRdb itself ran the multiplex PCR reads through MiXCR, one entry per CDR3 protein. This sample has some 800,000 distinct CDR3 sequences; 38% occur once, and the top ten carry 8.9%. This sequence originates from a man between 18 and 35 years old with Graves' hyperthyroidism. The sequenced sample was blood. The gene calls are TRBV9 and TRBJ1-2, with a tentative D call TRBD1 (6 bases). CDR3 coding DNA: TGTGCCAGCAGCGTAGGGACAGTCAACACCTTC. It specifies CASSVGTVNTF.